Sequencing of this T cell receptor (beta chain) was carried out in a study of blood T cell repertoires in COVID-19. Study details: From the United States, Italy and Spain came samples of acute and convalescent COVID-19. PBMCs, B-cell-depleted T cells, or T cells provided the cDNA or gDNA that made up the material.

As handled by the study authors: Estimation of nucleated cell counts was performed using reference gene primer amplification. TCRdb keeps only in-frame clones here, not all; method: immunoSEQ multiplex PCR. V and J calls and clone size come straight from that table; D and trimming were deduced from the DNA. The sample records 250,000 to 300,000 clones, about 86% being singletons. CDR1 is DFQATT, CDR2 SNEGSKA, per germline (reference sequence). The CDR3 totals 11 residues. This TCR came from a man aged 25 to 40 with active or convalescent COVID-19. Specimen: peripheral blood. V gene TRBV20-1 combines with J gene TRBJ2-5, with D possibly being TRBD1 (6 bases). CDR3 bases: TGCGGGGGACAAGTACAAGAGACCCAGTACTTC. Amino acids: CGGQVQETQYF.